The sequence of this TCR beta chain was determined in a study of cytomegalovirus exposure and HLA in healthy donors. PCR amplification relied on 60 Vbeta primers (plus 13 Jbeta primers). Libraries were prepared by immunoSEQ multiplex PCR; TCRdb keeps only in-frame clonotypes and omits some of them. The repertoire holds over 70,000 clones, with around 64% as singletons. This clone was seen just once. This CDR3 region has 15 residues. Germline assignment: CDR1 MDHEN and CDR2 SYDVKM. Trimming shortened V by 3 bases and J by 0 bases, and 10 bases separated the two germline ends. This sequence was found in a man aged 25 to 40 in good health and CMV-seronegative. V usage is TRBV28 and J usage is TRBJ2-3, with D perhaps matching TRBD2 (5 bases). The sequenced sample was PBMCs. The CDR3 sequence is CASSLIASSTDTQYF. For the CDR3, the DNA is TGTGCCAGCAGTTTGATAGCGTCTAGCACAGATACGCAGTATTTT.